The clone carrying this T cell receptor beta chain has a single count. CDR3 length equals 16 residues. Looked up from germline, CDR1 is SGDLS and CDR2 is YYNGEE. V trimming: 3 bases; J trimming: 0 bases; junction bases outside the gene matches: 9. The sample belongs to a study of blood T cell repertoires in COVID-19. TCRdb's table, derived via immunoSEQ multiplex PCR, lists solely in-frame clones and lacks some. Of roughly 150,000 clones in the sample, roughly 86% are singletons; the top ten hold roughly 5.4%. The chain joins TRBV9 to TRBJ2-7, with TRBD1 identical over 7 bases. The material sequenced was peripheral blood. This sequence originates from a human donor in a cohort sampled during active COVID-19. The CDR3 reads CASSATGTDYSYEQYF. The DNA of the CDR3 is TGTGCCAGCAGCGCCACCGGGACAGATTACTCCTACGAGCAGTACTTC.